This T cell receptor beta chain is drawn from a study of cytomegalovirus exposure and HLA in healthy donors. Notes on the study in general: Previous analysis showed most TCR beta V segments were productive about 90% or about 30% of the time.

Of note for this clone: Its matching antigen is unknown.

The primer mix had 60 Vbeta and 13 Jbeta primers. The method was immunoSEQ multiplex PCR; TCRdb's version includes in-frame clones alone and lacks a portion of them. Of 150,000 to 200,000 clones in the sample, 70% to 85% were seen once. This sequence originates from a woman aged 25 to 39 in good health and CMV-seropositive. What was sequenced was PBMCs.

CDR3 residues: CASSSQGVDGNEQFF. The CDR3 DNA follows: TGTGCCAGCAGCTCACAGGGGGTTGACGGGAATGAGCAGTTCTTC. V and J are TRBV7-3 and TRBJ2-1; 8 bases match TRBD1. The length of the CDR3 is 15 residues. J lost 7 bases, V lost 4 bases, and 9 bases had no gene match. Looked up from germline, CDR1 is SGHTA and CDR2 is FQGTGA.